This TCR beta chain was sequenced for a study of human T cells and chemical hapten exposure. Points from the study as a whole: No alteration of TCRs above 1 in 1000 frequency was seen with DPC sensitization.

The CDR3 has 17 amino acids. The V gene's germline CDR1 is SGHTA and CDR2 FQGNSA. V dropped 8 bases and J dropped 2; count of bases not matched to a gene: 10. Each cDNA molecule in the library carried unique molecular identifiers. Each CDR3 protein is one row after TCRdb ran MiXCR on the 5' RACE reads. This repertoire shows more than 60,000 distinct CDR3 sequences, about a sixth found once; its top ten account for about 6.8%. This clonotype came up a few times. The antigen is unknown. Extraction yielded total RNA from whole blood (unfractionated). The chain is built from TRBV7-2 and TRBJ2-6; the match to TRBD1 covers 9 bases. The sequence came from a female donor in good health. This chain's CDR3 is CASSPGQGIPGANVLTF. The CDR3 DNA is TGTGCCAGCTCACCGGGACAGGGAATCCCTGGGGCCAACGTCCTGACTTTC.